These 19 T cell receptor beta chains came from one sample sequenced in a study of OX40 agonist ivuxolimab in advanced cancers. Using immunoSEQ multiplex PCR, the repertoire was profiled, and TCRdb retains in-frame clones only, with some absent. This table holds 60,000 to 75,000 clones, more than 70% found once. The sequencing here drew on CD4+ or CD8+ T cells sorted from blood, taken in a trial of the OX40 agonist ivuxolimab. The origin of the receptors is an adult with an advanced solid tumor such as melanoma, head and neck, liver or kidney cancer.

Of note for this clone: One end of the junction varies from germline; a read error may be responsible. The chain is built from TRBV28 and TRBJ1-5; TRBD1 matches 7 bases. There are 16 residues in the CDR3. Per germline, CDR1 MDHEN and CDR2 SYDVKM. The CDR3 loop reads CASSRPTGVSNRPQHF. The CDR3 region has the DNA TGTGCCAGCAGCCGCCCAACAGGGGTGAGCAATCGGCCCCAGCATTTT.

The CDR3 DNA reads as TGTGCCAGCAGCGTGACAGGACGCCCCACAGATACGCAGTATTTT. Its protein is CASSVTGRPTDTQYF. The V gene is TRBV9, the J gene TRBJ2-3; weak D call: TRBD1 (6 bases). There are 15 residues in the CDR3. Trimming stripped 2 bases from V and 2 bases from J, with 12 bases between. CDR1 is SGDLS, CDR2 YYNGEE, per germline.

This clone was counted a few times. Distinct nucleotide sequences in the sample also encode this CDR3. The chain carries TRBV29-1 and TRBJ2-7; tentative D call: TRBD2 (5 bases). V dropped 2 bases and J dropped 5 bases, with 13 bases sitting between them. CDR3 length equals 13 residues. From germline, CDR1 is SQVTM and CDR2 ANQGSEA. CDR3 amino acids: CSVESPGEHEQYF. The CDR3, as DNA: TGCAGCGTTGAATCCCCCGGGGAACACGAGCAGTACTTC.

V usage is TRBV7-9 and J usage is TRBJ1-5; 8 bases map to TRBD1. V lost 5 bases, J lost 7 bases, and 13 bases stayed unmatched. This CDR3 spans 16 amino acids. Per the germline V gene, CDR1 is SEHNR and CDR2 is FQNEAQ (reference sequence). CDR3 sequence (DNA): TGTGCCAGCAGCCCGGGGGGACAGGTCTTTGGCCAGCCCCAGCATTTT. Its protein product is CASSPGGQVFGQPQHF.

V is TRBV7-3 and J is TRBJ1-6; D ambiguous. Germline V gene lookup returns CDR1 SGHTA and CDR2 FQGTGA. The CDR3 has 14 residues. Between the trimmed V and J ends, which lost 2 bases and 5 bases, there was a span of 7 bases. CDR3 bases: TGTGCCAGCAGCTTACTACAAAATAATTCACCCCTCCACTTT. Residues: CASSLLQNNSPLHF.

The chain employs TRBV23-1 and TRBJ2-7; 7 bases are a match to TRBD2. TRBV23-1 is flagged as an ORF with uncertain function. The V gene end was trimmed by 0 bases and the J gene end by 6 bases; junction bases not matched to a gene: 11. The CDR3 runs to 16 residues. The CDR3 DNA follows: TGCGCCAGCAGTCAATCGGGGGGGGGTCCCGAAGTCGAGCAGTACTTC. Encoded protein: CASSQSGGGPEVEQYF.

The chain employs TRBV6-1 and TRBJ1-1; unclear D gene. The V end was cut by 1 base, the J end by 0 bases, with 9 bases between. Germline CDR1 is MNHNS and CDR2 is SASEGT. This CDR3 has 15 residues. CDR3 region: CASSEGGRLNTEAFF. CDR3 in DNA: TGTGCCAGCAGTGAAGGAGGGCGGCTGAACACTGAAGCTTTCTTT.

This chain connects TRBV5-1 to TRBJ2-1; 9 positions agree with TRBD2. CDR3 length equals 15 residues. V shed 4 bases, J shed 3 bases, and the junction held 5 bases outside the gene matches. Germline CDR1 is SGHRS and CDR2 is YFSETQ. CDR3 nucleotide sequence: TGCGCCAGCAGCGTCATAGCGGGGGACTACAATGAGCAGTTCTTC. This translates into CASSVIAGDYNEQFF.

V and J are TRBV4-3 and TRBJ1-1, with D possibly being TRBD1 (5 bases). Per germline, CDR1 LGHNA and CDR2 YSLEER. Trimming cost V 4 bases and J 0 bases, with 12 bases left between them. The CDR3 runs to 15 residues. The CDR3 sequence is CASSRIDSMNTEAFF. The CDR3 DNA follows: TGCGCCAGCAGCCGAATCGACAGCATGAACACTGAAGCTTTCTTT.

Written as DNA, the CDR3 is TGTGCCAGCTTTAGGGCAGGGGAGTCCTACGAGCAGTACTTC. Translating it yields CASFRAGESYEQYF. The chain is built from TRBV5-8 and TRBJ2-7, with a tentative D call TRBD1 (6 bases). V shed 7 bases and J shed 1 base, with 15 bases lying between them. Germline CDR1 SGHTS, CDR2 YDEGEE. There are 14 residues in the CDR3.

The CDR3 loop is CASSLPAGTSGKNEQFF. Here the CDR3 DNA reads TGTGCCAGCTCACTACCCGCCGGGACTAGCGGGAAAAATGAGCAGTTCTTC. The chain carries TRBV18 and TRBJ2-1, with TRBD2 identical over 13 bases. Germline CDR1 is KGHSH and CDR2 is LQKENI. The CDR3 is made up of 17 amino acids. With 4 bases clipped from V and 7 bases from J, the junction kept 10 bases outside the gene matches.

This clone was seen just once. The genes are TRBV7-2 and TRBJ1-2, with D possibly being TRBD1 (6 bases). This CDR3 contains 14 residues. V lost 3 bases and J lost 8, with 16 bases in between. The V gene's germline CDR1 is SGHTA and CDR2 FQGNSA. The chain's CDR3 is CASSLYGQPGGYTF. CDR3 DNA sequence: TGTGCCAGCAGCTTGTACGGACAGCCGGGGGGCTACACCTTC. Filled out from reference TRBV7-2 and TRBJ1-2, the complete variable domain reads GAGVSQSPSNKVTEKGKDVELRCDPISGHTALYWYRQSLGQGLEFLIYFQGNSAPDKSGLPSDRFSAERTGGSVSTLTIQRTQQEDSAVYLCASSLYGQPGGYTFGSGTRLTVV.

J is TRBJ1-2 and V is TRBV10-3; 7 nucleotides align to TRBD1. The germline V gene encodes CDR1 ENHRY and CDR2 SYGVKD. The CDR3 length is 14 residues. Losses at the gene ends were 5 bases for V and 4 bases for J; bases not matched to a gene: 7. CDR3 nucleotide sequence: TGTGCCATCAGTAATACGGGACAGAGCTATGGCTACACCTTC. Its translation: CAISNTGQSYGYTF.

The chain carries TRBV30 and TRBJ2-2, with 11 bases fitting TRBD2. This CDR3 is 14 amino acids long. CDR1 is GTSNPN, CDR2 SVGIG, per germline (reference sequence). J was trimmed by 5 bases and V by 7 bases; bases with no gene match: 6. The CDR3 loop is CASTGTSGTGELFF. DNA of the CDR3: TGTGCCTCTACGGGGACTAGCGGTACCGGGGAGCTGTTTTTT.

The V gene is TRBV5-1, the J gene TRBJ2-5; D remains unclear. Germline CDR1 SGHRS, CDR2 YFSETQ. This CDR3 has 12 amino acids. Trimming pared 7 bases from V and 0 bases from J, leaving 7 bases between. The CDR3 coding sequence is TGCGCCAGCCAAGCCAACCAAGAGACCCAGTACTTC. This encodes CASQANQETQYF.

In this sample, this clone turned up once. The rearrangement uses TRBV9 and TRBJ1-1, with D hard to call. The CDR3 sequence is 12 residues long. Germline assignment: CDR1 SGDLS and CDR2 YYNGEE. The ends were cut back, 0 bases at V and 5 bases at J, with 5 bases in the middle. DNA of the CDR3: TGTGCCAGCAGCGTAGTTGGGACTGAAGCTTTCTTT. Translation gives CASSVVGTEAFF.

The rearrangement links TRBV29-1 to TRBJ2-7, with 11 bases aligning to TRBD1. The CDR3 spans 12 residues. Germline V gives CDR1 SQVTM, CDR2 ANQGSEA. The trim removed 6 bases at V and 5 bases at J, leaving 3 bases unmatched. The CDR3 DNA reads as TGCAGCGTCCCGGGACAGGGGGACGAGCAGTACTTC. Its protein is CSVPGQGDEQYF.

This clone has only one observation. The chain is built from TRBV4-3 and TRBJ2-2; TRBD2 agrees at 13 bases. The CDR3 runs to 18 residues. Germline V gene data show CDR1 as LGHNA and CDR2 as YSLEER. The J segment lost 4 bases and the V segment lost 4 bases, leaving 9 bases of the junction unmatched. The CDR3 protein is CASSPGLAGADGTGELFF. In DNA, the CDR3 is TGCGCCAGCAGCCCCGGACTAGCGGGAGCGGATGGCACCGGGGAGCTGTTTTTT.

The V gene is TRBV7-9, the J gene TRBJ2-3; 9 bases align to TRBD2. The germline V gene has CDR1 SEHNR and CDR2 FQNEAQ (reference sequence). The J segment lost 3 bases and the V segment lost 5 bases, leaving 6 bases of the junction unmatched. The CDR3 runs 15 residues. CDR3 sequence: CASSIRLAVTDTQYF. CDR3 DNA sequence: TGTGCCAGCAGCATAAGACTAGCGGTAACAGATACGCAGTATTTT.